Presented here are 31 T cell receptor beta chains from one specimen sequenced in a study of cytomegalovirus exposure and HLA in healthy donors. Use of 60 Vbeta and 13 Jbeta primers characterized the PCR. Measured with immunoSEQ multiplex PCR; TCRdb has only the in-frame clones, and not every one. The profile covers 95,000 to 150,000 clones, with 73% appearing a single time and around 4.1% taken by the ten largest. The sequencing sample was made of PBMCs. The source is a woman aged 40 to 50 in good health and CMV-seronegative.

This sequence joins TRBV11-1 and TRBJ2-7; 13 bases line up with TRBD2. The V gene's germline CDR1 is SGHAT and CDR2 FQDESV (reference sequence). The J segment lost 7 bases and the V segment lost 5 bases, leaving 11 bases of the junction unmatched. The CDR3 totals 16 residues. The CDR3 nucleotides are TGTGCCAGCAGCCCAAAGGGACTAGCGGGGCTGGGGGAGCAGTACTTC. Translating gives CASSPKGLAGLGEQYF. The full variable domain, its missing parts supplied by reference TRBV11-1 and TRBJ2-7, is EAEVAQSPRYKITEKSQAVAFWCDPISGHATLYWYRQILGQGPELLVQFQDESVVDDSQLPKDRFSAERLKGVDSTLKIQPAELGDSAMYLCASSPKGLAGLGEQYFGPGTRLTVT.

There are a few counts of this clone. The chain recombines TRBV2 with TRBJ2-1, with TRBD2 as a possible D gene (5 bases). This CDR3 has 14 residues. Germline CDR1 SNHLY, CDR2 FYNNEI. V gave up 4 bases and J gave up 0 bases, with 7 bases separating them. The CDR3 spells CASSVRASYNEQFF. CDR3 nucleotide sequence: TGTGCCAGCAGTGTGCGGGCCTCCTACAATGAGCAGTTCTTC. The variable domain in full, with the rest retrieved from reference TRBV2 and TRBJ2-1, is EPEVTQTPSHQVTQMGQEVILRCVPISNHLYFYWYRQILGQKVEFLVSFYNNEISEKSEIFDDQFSVERPDGSNFTLKIRSTKLEDSAMYFCASSVRASYNEQFFGPGTRLTVL.

This chain uses TRBV9 with TRBJ1-1; possibly TRBD1 for D (5 bases). V lost 4 bases to trimming and J lost 4 bases, with 17 bases between them. Germline V gene data show CDR1 as SGDLS and CDR2 as YYNGEE. This CDR3 is built from 15 residues. The CDR3 is CASSLRGGWITEAFF. The CDR3 nucleotides read TGTGCCAGCAGCCTGCGGGGGGGTTGGATCACTGAAGCTTTCTTT.

The chain combines TRBV28 with TRBJ2-7; 8 bases align to TRBD1. The ends lost 6 bases at V and 3 bases at J; junction bases unmatched: 10. This CDR3 region has 15 residues. The germline CDR1 and CDR2 sequences are MDHEN and SYDVKM. For the CDR3, the DNA is TGTGCCAGCAGCCCTGGGACAGGCTACTACTACGAGCAGTACTTC. As protein: CASSPGTGYYYEQYF.

The chain has TRBV19 and TRBJ1-1; D gene uncertain. Germline values: CDR1 LNHDA, CDR2 SQIVND (reference sequence). This CDR3 contains 13 residues. Trimming removed 6 bases from V and 4 bases from J, with 12 bases in between. CDR3 protein: CASRLGGGTEAFF. The DNA for the CDR3 is TGTGCCAGTAGATTGGGAGGAGGCACTGAAGCTTTCTTT. Supplemented by reference TRBV19 and TRBJ1-1, the full variable domain reads DGGITQSPKYLFRKEGQNVTLSCEQNLNHDAMYWYRQDPGQGLRLIYYSQIVNDFQKGDIAEGYSVSREKKESFPLTVTSAQKNPTAFYLCASRLGGGTEAFFGQGTRLTVV.

The chain uses TRBV7-9 and TRBJ2-1, with 11 bases that match TRBD2. The CDR3 sequence is 14 residues long. V trimming: 6 bases; J trimming: 10 bases; junction bases outside the gene matches: 8. From germline, CDR1 is SEHNR and CDR2 FQNEAQ (reference sequence). The CDR3 sequence is CASRVAGGPWEQFF. The CDR3, as DNA: TGTGCCAGCAGGGTAGCGGGGGGGCCGTGGGAGCAGTTCTTC. Full variable domain (rest looked up from reference TRBV7-9 and TRBJ2-1): DTGVSQNPRHKITKRGQNVTFRCDPISEHNRLYWYRQTLGQGPEFLTYFQNEAQLEKSRLLSDRFSAERPKGSFSTLEIQRTEQGDSAMYLCASRVAGGPWEQFFGPGTRLTVL.

J is TRBJ2-6 and V is TRBV4-2; 9 bases are a match to TRBD1. Germline loops: CDR1 LGHNA, CDR2 YNFKEQ. J lost 0 bases, V lost 0 bases, and 6 bases had no gene match. The length of the CDR3 is 19 residues. This chain's CDR3 is CASSQDSDRGFSGANVLTF. The CDR3 DNA follows: TGTGCCAGCAGCCAAGACAGTGACAGGGGGTTCTCTGGGGCCAACGTCCTGACTTTC.

The chain carries TRBV19 and TRBJ2-7; 7 bases are a match to TRBD1. The V gene end was trimmed by 6 bases and the J gene end by 2 bases; junction bases not matched to a gene: 7. The CDR3 is made up of 14 amino acids. The V gene's germline CDR1 is LNHDA and CDR2 SQIVND (reference sequence). The CDR3, as DNA: TGTGCCAGTAGCAACCGGGACAGCACCTACGAGCAGTACTTC. This sequence encodes CASSNRDSTYEQYF.

This clone was counted between two and nine times. This chain connects TRBV19 to TRBJ1-1; 7 bases match TRBD1. J lost 7 bases, V lost 7 bases, and 9 bases had no gene match. The CDR3 runs to 13 residues. Per germline, CDR1 LNHDA and CDR2 SQIVND (reference sequence). The CDR3 nucleotides are TGTGCCAGTACCCTCAGCGGACAGGTTGAAGCTTTCTTT. Amino acid sequence: CASTLSGQVEAFF.

The rearrangement uses TRBV14 and TRBJ1-1; no definite D call. CDR3 length: 17 amino acids. Germline CDR1 is SGHDN and CDR2 is FVKESK. Trimming removed 0 bases at V and 6 bases at J, with 20 bases between. CDR3 nucleotide sequence: TGTGCCAGCAGCCAAGATCGAGGAACCCTCCCGGAGGCTGAAGCTTTCTTT. Its translation: CASSQDRGTLPEAEAFF.

The genes are TRBV5-4 and TRBJ2-7; TRBD2 agrees at 9 bases. Germline lookup yields CDR1 SGHNT and CDR2 YYREEE (reference sequence). The V gene end was trimmed by 1 base and the J gene end by 0 bases; junction bases not matched to a gene: 14. The CDR3 runs to 19 residues. The CDR3, as DNA: TGTGCCAGCAGCTTGAAGATTGGTAGCGGGAGCCCCAGCTCCTACGAGCAGTACTTC. It yields the protein CASSLKIGSGSPSSYEQYF.

The chain recombines TRBV10-3 with TRBJ2-2, with 8 bases lining up with TRBD2. V was clipped by 3 bases and J by 7 bases; unmatched bases: 13. Germline CDR1 reads ENHRY; CDR2 reads SYGVKD. The CDR3 is made up of 17 amino acids. The CDR3 nucleotides read TGTGCCATCAGTGATCCGGGCGTTGCGGGGGGTGGCGGGGAGCTGTTTTTT. Its protein is CAISDPGVAGGGGELFF.

This clone came up a few times. The chain uses TRBV7-2 and TRBJ1-2; 8 bases fit TRBD1. V dropped 4 bases and J dropped 8; count of bases not matched to a gene: 6. This CDR3 region has 13 residues. CDR1 and CDR2 (germline): SGHTA, FQGNSA. CDR3 sequence (DNA): TGTGCCAGCAGCTGGACAGGGCCGGGCGGCTACACCTTC. Translating gives CASSWTGPGGYTF.

This chain connects TRBV7-6 to TRBJ1-5; 8 bases are a match to TRBD1. Germline assignment: CDR1 SGHVS and CDR2 FNYEAQ. The V gene end was trimmed by 3 bases and the J gene end by 6 bases; junction bases not matched to a gene: 7. This CDR3 spans 15 amino acids. This chain's CDR3 is CASSFQDREAQPQHF. The CDR3 DNA reads as TGTGCCAGCAGCTTTCAGGACAGGGAGGCTCAGCCCCAGCATTTT.

The chain employs TRBV6-6 and TRBJ2-7; TRBD2 agrees at 8 bases. The CDR3 runs 14 residues. With V trimmed by 7 bases and J by 4 bases, 9 bases remained unmatched. The germline V gene has CDR1 MNHNY and CDR2 SVGAGI (reference sequence). The CDR3 loop reads CASMPTSAEYEQYF. The DNA of the CDR3 is TGTGCCAGCATGCCGACTAGCGCCGAATACGAGCAGTACTTC.

This chain links TRBV29-1 with TRBJ2-2; D gene uncertain. The CDR3 has 17 amino acids. V was clipped by 2 bases and J by 2 bases, with 18 bases between them. CDR1 is SQVTM and CDR2 is ANQGSEA in the germline V gene. Here the CDR3 reads CSVELGLAEINTGELFF. In nucleotides, the CDR3 is TGCAGCGTTGAATTGGGTCTGGCGGAGATAAACACCGGGGAGCTGTTTTTT.

V gene TRBV28 combines with J gene TRBJ2-2, with D possibly matching TRBD1 (6 bases). The CDR3 is 15 residues long. Germline loops: CDR1 MDHEN, CDR2 SYDVKM. The ends were cut back, 6 bases at V and 9 bases at J, with 20 bases in the middle. CDR3 in amino acids: CASRTGWTSSRELFF. The CDR3 DNA is TGTGCCAGCAGAACAGGGTGGACATCCTCTAGGGAGCTGTTTTTT.

This clone was seen only a few times. The J gene is TRBJ1-4, the V gene TRBV5-1, with 7 bases that match TRBD1. CDR1 and CDR2 from the germline V gene are SGHRS and YFSETQ. There are 15 residues in the CDR3. Trimming cost V 0 bases and J 7 bases; bases outside gene matches: 6. CDR3 sequence reads: CASSLGTQGTEKLFF. CDR3 coding DNA: TGCGCCAGCAGCTTGGGGACACAGGGGACTGAAAAACTGTTTTTT.

This rearrangement joins TRBV7-2 to TRBJ1-2; TRBD1 might be the D (5 bases). Germline V gene sequence: CDR1 SGHTA, CDR2 FQGNSA. The CDR3 is 14 amino acids. V lost 6 bases and J 0 bases, leaving 11 bases between the germline ends. The CDR3 here is CASRTQGSNYGYTF. The CDR3 nucleotides read TGTGCCAGCAGGACGCAGGGCTCTAACTATGGCTACACCTTC.

The chain joins TRBV18 to TRBJ1-6; D unresolved. V was pared by 2 bases and J by 7 bases, with 9 bases between. Germline V gives CDR1 KGHSH, CDR2 LQKENI. There are 14 residues in the CDR3. CDR3: CASSPSRRNSPLHF. The CDR3 DNA reads TGTGCCAGCTCACCATCCAGGAGGAATTCACCCCTCCACTTT.

V gene TRBV7-8 combines with J gene TRBJ2-1, with 10 bases fitting TRBD2. This CDR3 has 16 residues. Germline V gene data show CDR1 as SGHVS and CDR2 as FQNEAQ. The V gene end was trimmed by 4 bases and the J gene end by 3 bases; junction bases not matched to a gene: 6. The CDR3 nucleotides read TGTGCCAGCAGCTCTTCACTAGCGGGGAGCTACAATGAGCAGTTCTTC. Its translation: CASSSSLAGSYNEQFF.

The chain links TRBV7-2 to TRBJ1-5; TRBD1 might be the D (5 bases). Germline V lookup: CDR1 SGHTA, CDR2 FQGNSA. V lost 4 bases and J 5 bases, leaving 6 bases between the germline ends. The CDR3 is 12 residues long. The DNA for the CDR3 is TGTGCCAGCAGCTGGGGGGATCAGCCCCAGCATTTT. Amino acid sequence: CASSWGDQPQHF. Variable domain in full (rest from reference TRBV7-2 and TRBJ1-5): GAGVSQSPSNKVTEKGKDVELRCDPISGHTALYWYRQSLGQGLEFLIYFQGNSAPDKSGLPSDRFSAERTGGSVSTLTIQRTQQEDSAVYLCASSWGDQPQHFGDGTRLSIL.

J is TRBJ2-1 and V is TRBV4-2, with D perhaps matching TRBD1 (6 bases). The CDR3 is made up of 12 amino acids. From germline, CDR1 is LGHNA and CDR2 YNFKEQ. V was trimmed by 0 bases and J by 15 bases, leaving 12 bases between them. CDR3 in amino acids: CASSQDRQGTFF. As DNA, the CDR3 is TGTGCCAGCAGCCAAGATCGGCAGGGGACGTTCTTC.

The V gene is TRBV6-5, the J gene TRBJ1-6; 11 nucleotides align to TRBD1. The CDR3 runs to 15 residues. CDR1 and CDR2 from the germline V gene are MNHEY and SVGAGI. With 7 bases clipped from V and 10 bases from J, the junction kept 9 bases outside the gene matches. The CDR3 sequence: CASTRGTGGRSPLHF. CDR3 in DNA: TGTGCCAGCACCCGAGGGACAGGGGGTCGGTCACCCCTCCACTTT.

The gene calls are TRBV6-1 and TRBJ2-3; TRBD2 agrees at 12 bases. This CDR3 is built from 14 residues. Germline values: CDR1 MNHNS, CDR2 SASEGT. In DNA form, the CDR3 reads TGTGCGGCTAGCGGGGGGGCAGGCACAGATACGCAGTATTTT. Encoded protein: CAASGGAGTDTQYF.

The chain has TRBV6-4 and TRBJ2-2, with 7 positions matching TRBD1. CDR3 length equals 16 residues. Per the germline V gene, CDR1 is MRHNA and CDR2 is SNTAGT. With V trimmed by 0 bases and J by 5 bases, 6 bases remained unmatched. The CDR3 spells CASSDSVGQYTGELFF. Here the CDR3 DNA reads TGTGCCAGCAGTGACTCAGTGGGACAGTATACCGGGGAGCTGTTTTTT.

The J gene is TRBJ2-5, the V gene TRBV4-2; 10 nucleotides match TRBD2. The CDR3 is 17 residues long. Trimming removed 2 bases from V and 5 bases from J; junction bases left unmatched: 11. Germline assignment: CDR1 LGHNA and CDR2 YNFKEQ. The CDR3 bases are TGTGCCAGCAGCCAACCTATAGCGGGGGGCCCGCGGGAGACCCAGTACTTC. This codes for CASSQPIAGGPRETQYF.

The V call is TRBV19, the J call TRBJ2-2, with a tentative D call TRBD2 (6 bases). There are 14 residues in the CDR3. Germline lookup yields CDR1 LNHDA and CDR2 SQIVND (reference sequence). The germline V and J ends were trimmed by 10 bases and 6 bases, with 18 bases remaining between them. CDR3 protein: CATHRGDAAGELFF. The DNA for the CDR3 is TGTGCCACGCACCGCGGGGACGCAGCCGGGGAGCTGTTTTTT.

The table lists this clone with a few counts. This chain joins TRBV23-1 and TRBJ2-7, with TRBD1 as a possible D gene (5 bases). TRBV23-1 is given ORF status, its function remaining uncertain. The V end lost 5 bases, the J end lost 5 bases, and 19 bases lay between the germline ends. The CDR3 sequence is 15 residues long. For the CDR3, the DNA is TGCGCCAGCAGTAACCAAGACAGCGAATTGAACGAGCAGTACTTC. The encoded protein is CASSNQDSELNEQYF.

The rearrangement uses TRBV30 and TRBJ1-3; TRBD1 is a possible D gene (6 bases). The CDR3 is 13 residues long. Germline CDR1 reads GTSNPN; CDR2 reads SVGIG (reference sequence). V gave up 0 bases and J gave up 4 bases, with 7 bases separating them. The CDR3 DNA follows: TGTGCCTGGAGTGTAACAGGGGGAAACACCATATATTTT. This codes for CAWSVTGGNTIYF.

The CDR3 DNA follows: TGTGCCAGTAGTAGGCAGGCGTCCTACAATGAGCAGTTCTTC. Translation gives CASSRQASYNEQFF. The gene calls are TRBV19 and TRBJ2-1; D not resolved. CDR1 is LNHDA and CDR2 is SQIVND in the germline V gene (reference sequence). The CDR3 runs 14 residues. The V end was cut by 4 bases, the J end by 1 base, with 8 bases between.